Shown below are 8 T cell receptor beta chains from a single sample sequenced in a study. Amplification of TRBV12-4/TRBJ1-2 clonotypes used adaptor-ligated barcode primers. Via MiXCR, TCRdb re-called the multiplex PCR reads, giving one row per CDR3 protein. The data show 1,000 or so distinct CDR3 sequences, roughly 5.4% seen once. Sequencing used memory CD4+ T cells sorted from blood. Subset noted: memory CD4+ T cells, CD4+CD45RO+CD25-. The receptor source for this set is a female donor with breast cancer.

By sample fraction, this clonotype is medium-sized. The V and J genes are TRBV12-3 or TRBV12-4 and TRBJ1-2; tentatively, D is TRBD1 (5 bases). The length of the CDR3 is 13 residues. Between the trimmed V and J ends, which lost 0 bases and 8 bases, there was a span of 10 bases. CDR3 in DNA: TGTGCCAGCAGTTTAGCCAGGGCAAGCGGCTACACCTTC. Its translation is CASSLARASGYTF.

This clonotype is classed as large. The chain joins TRBV12-3 or TRBV12-4 to TRBJ1-2; 7 bases fit TRBD1. The CDR3 covers 13 residues. The V gene end was trimmed by 1 base and the J gene end by 8 bases; junction bases not matched to a gene: 4. The CDR3 coding sequence is TGTGCCAGCAGTTTAGTGGGACAGCCGGGCTACACCTTC. Protein sequence: CASSLVGQPGYTF.

By frequency in the sample, this clonotype is large. This chain joins TRBV12-3 or TRBV12-4 and TRBJ1-2; D not certain. The CDR3 length is 13 residues. V lost 4 bases, J lost 2 bases, and 8 bases lay in between. The CDR3 nucleotides are TGTGCCAGCAGTTCCTTGGTGAACTATGGCTACACCTTC. The encoded protein is CASSSLVNYGYTF.

This clonotype is medium-sized (0.01 to 0.1%) by share. The rearrangement links TRBV12-3 or TRBV12-4 to TRBJ1-2; unclear D gene. This CDR3 has 11 residues. With 5 bases removed from V and 6 bases from J, the gap between germline ends came to 7 bases. CDR3 coding DNA: TGTGCCAGCAGTACCCAGAATGGCTACACCTTC. Protein sequence: CASSTQNGYTF.

This clonotype is classed as large. The V call is TRBV12-3 or TRBV12-4, the J call TRBJ1-2; a weak D match, TRBD1 (5 bases). The CDR3 is made up of 13 amino acids. V was trimmed by 8 bases and J by 4 bases, leaving 14 bases between them. Here the CDR3 reads CASLQAGRYGYTF. The DNA of the CDR3 is TGTGCCAGCCTCCAAGCAGGGCGCTATGGCTACACCTTC.

This clonotype qualifies as large (0.1 to 1%). The rearrangement joins TRBV12-3 or TRBV12-4 to TRBJ1-2; D uncertain. V was pared by 6 bases and J by 1 base, with 15 bases between. The CDR3 loop spans 15 amino acids. The CDR3 DNA reads as TGTGCCAGCAGCCACGGGAGGAGATTTAACTATGGCTACACCTTC. The encoded protein is CASSHGRRFNYGYTF.

This clonotype is classed as medium-sized. The chain carries TRBV12-3 or TRBV12-4 and TRBJ1-2; D is unclear. The CDR3 loop spans 13 amino acids. Trimming removed 2 bases at V and 4 bases at J, with 8 bases between. The CDR3 region has the DNA TGTGCCAGCAGTTTAAACAGAAGCTATGGCTACACCTTC. Encoded protein: CASSLNRSYGYTF.

Judged by abundance, this clonotype is medium-sized. V gene TRBV12-3 or TRBV12-4 combines with J gene TRBJ1-2; unclear D gene. The CDR3 is made up of 13 amino acids. V was clipped by 8 bases and J by 4 bases, with 14 bases between them. Here the CDR3 reads CASRSGGVYGYTF. In DNA, the CDR3 is TGTGCCAGCCGATCAGGCGGCGTCTATGGCTACACCTTC.